One sample yielded the 24 T cell receptor beta chains listed below, sequenced in a study of blood T cell repertoires in COVID-19. Method: immunoSEQ multiplex PCR; TCRdb's copy keeps in-frame clones and lacks some. Of approximately 270,000 clones in the sample, 65% to 90% are singletons; the top ten hold more than 1.5%. Material: PBMCs or T cells enriched from blood (not recorded which). The receptors originated from a man aged 35-49 years who had recovered from COVID-19.

The chain has TRBV28 and TRBJ1-2, with 8 bases that match TRBD1. V gave up 5 bases and J gave up 4 bases; unmatched junction bases: 9. The germline CDR1 and CDR2 sequences are MDHEN and SYDVKM. The CDR3 length is 15 residues. In DNA form, the CDR3 reads TGTGCCAGCAGTCCGGGGCAGGGGGCCCTCTATGGCTACACCTTC. It encodes CASSPGQGALYGYTF.

The genes are TRBV11-2 and TRBJ1-1; the D gene is possibly TRBD1 (6 bases). The V and J ends lost 5 bases and 0 bases respectively, with 13 bases between them. This CDR3 contains 15 residues. Germline CDR1 reads SGHAT; CDR2 reads FQNNGV. CDR3 bases: TGTGCCAGCAGCATAAGACAGGATATGAACACTGAAGCTTTCTTT. Protein product: CASSIRQDMNTEAFF.

This chain connects TRBV19 to TRBJ1-5; D is unresolved. Germline V lookup: CDR1 LNHDA, CDR2 SQIVND (reference sequence). This CDR3 contains 13 residues. V was cut by 10 bases and J by 2 bases, with 12 bases left in between. The CDR3 DNA is TGTGCCACAAACCTCGGGGGCAATCAGCCCCAGCATTTT. Its protein product is CATNLGGNQPQHF.

The chain carries TRBV5-6 and TRBJ2-3; 12 nucleotides match TRBD1. CDR3 size: 15 residues. The V segment lost 3 bases and the J segment 6 bases; nucleotides outside the gene matches: 5. Germline V lookup: CDR1 SGHDT, CDR2 YYEEEE. Written as DNA, the CDR3 is TGTGCCAGCAGCTGGGACAGGGGGCCGTCGGATACGCAGTATTTT. Its protein is CASSWDRGPSDTQYF.

The chain carries TRBV10-3 and TRBJ1-2, with unresolved D. The germline V gene has CDR1 ENHRY and CDR2 SYGVKD. The CDR3 runs 15 residues. The germline V and J ends were trimmed by 3 bases and 2 bases, with 13 bases remaining between them. CDR3 loop: CAISDPSGMNYGYTF. DNA of the CDR3: TGTGCCATCAGTGACCCCAGCGGGATGAACTATGGCTACACCTTC.

The CDR3 DNA is TGTGCCAGCAGTCCGTCTCGAGGCAATCAGCCCCAGCATTTT. Its protein product is CASSPSRGNQPQHF. V is TRBV3-1 (or the pseudogene TRBV3-2) and J is TRBJ1-5; D ambiguous. Germline loops: CDR1 LGHDT, CDR2 YNNKEL (reference sequence). The CDR3 runs to 14 residues. The V end was cut by 6 bases, the J end by 2 bases, with 11 bases between.

The V and J genes are TRBV30 and TRBJ2-7; 9 nucleotides line up with TRBD2. Germline V CDR1 and CDR2: GTSNPN, SVGIG (reference sequence). Trimming cost V 5 bases and J 6 bases; bases outside gene matches: 8. The length of the CDR3 is 13 residues. The CDR3 loop is CAWASAGGFEQYF. For the CDR3, the DNA is TGTGCCTGGGCCTCGGCGGGGGGGTTCGAGCAGTACTTC.

V gene TRBV4-2 combines with J gene TRBJ2-1; TRBD2 aligns across 8 bases. The V gene end was trimmed by 0 bases and the J gene end by 9 bases; junction bases not matched to a gene: 7. CDR3 length: 15 residues. Germline V gene sequence: CDR1 LGHNA, CDR2 YNFKEQ. CDR3 protein: CASSQDLREVFEQFF. The CDR3 nucleotides are TGTGCCAGCAGCCAAGATTTGCGGGAGGTTTTTGAGCAGTTCTTC.

The J gene is TRBJ1-1, the V gene TRBV27, with D possibly matching TRBD1 (6 bases). This CDR3 has 13 residues. Germline values: CDR1 MNHEY, CDR2 SMNVEV (reference sequence). V was shortened by 6 bases and J by 6 bases, with 14 bases between the two germline ends. This CDR3 reads CASRKQGTAEAFF. CDR3 sequence (DNA): TGTGCCAGCAGAAAACAGGGCACAGCTGAAGCTTTCTTT.

This chain links TRBV3-1 (or the pseudogene TRBV3-2) with TRBJ1-1, with D hard to call. Germline CDR1 is LGHDT and CDR2 is YNNKEL (reference sequence). The CDR3 totals 12 residues. V was cut by 4 bases and J by 7 bases, with 10 bases left in between. CDR3 DNA sequence: TGTGCCAGCAGCCTCCTTCCGGGTGAAGCTTTCTTT. Translation gives CASSLLPGEAFF.

V usage is TRBV19 and J usage is TRBJ2-5; 9 nucleotides match TRBD2. Trimming cost V 5 bases and J 2 bases; bases outside gene matches: 9. The CDR3 length is 16 residues. Germline CDR1 is LNHDA and CDR2 is SQIVND (reference sequence). The CDR3 DNA follows: TGTGCCAGTAGTCGAGCGGGGGGCCTAGCACAAGAGACCCAGTACTTC. Its translation: CASSRAGGLAQETQYF.

The chain couples TRBV5-1 to TRBJ2-7, with 8 positions matching TRBD1. The germline V gene has CDR1 SGHRS and CDR2 YFSETQ. CDR3 length: 14 residues. V gave up 2 bases and J gave up 3 bases; unmatched junction bases: 4. DNA for the CDR3: TGCGCCAGCAGCTTTTCGGACAGGGTCTACGAGCAGTACTTC. It codes for CASSFSDRVYEQYF.

The chain combines TRBV27 with TRBJ1-2; TRBD1 aligns across 8 bases. CDR1 and CDR2 (germline): MNHEY, SMNVEV (reference sequence). The CDR3 runs to 16 residues. Trimming cost V 3 bases and J 4 bases; bases outside gene matches: 10. In nucleotides, the CDR3 is TGTGCCAGCAGTTTCCTCTTCAGGGGGCCTGGCTATGGCTACACCTTC. Its translation is CASSFLFRGPGYGYTF.

This chain uses TRBV5-6 with TRBJ2-7, with TRBD2 matching over 7 bases. The germline CDR1 and CDR2 sequences are SGHDT and YYEEEE. This CDR3 has 15 amino acids. V lost 3 bases and J lost 5; bases outside the gene matches: 11. The CDR3 reads CASSSSTREGNEQYF. The CDR3 DNA reads TGTGCCAGCAGCTCATCGACCAGGGAGGGGAACGAGCAGTACTTC.

Only a few counts were recorded for this clone. The chain recombines TRBV7-9 with TRBJ2-7; TRBD2 aligns across 7 bases. CDR1 SEHNR and CDR2 FQNEAQ come from the germline V gene (reference sequence). Trimming took 8 bases from V and 4 from J; bases not matched to a gene: 2. The CDR3 totals 11 residues. The CDR3 sequence is CASGGVYEQYF. The CDR3 DNA sequence: TGTGCCAGCGGGGGGGTTTACGAGCAGTACTTC. The full variable domain, in which reference TRBV7-9 and TRBJ2-7 provide the parts outside the CDR3, is DTGVSQNPRHKITKRGQNVTFRCDPISEHNRLYWYRQTLGQGPEFLTYFQNEAQLEKSRLLSDRFSAERPKGSFSTLEIQRTEQGDSAMYLCASGGVYEQYFGPGTRLTVT.

About this clone itself: Different DNA sequences within this sample yield the same CDR3. This chain uses TRBV5-1 with TRBJ1-1; tentative D call: TRBD1 (6 bases). Trimming pared 4 bases from V and 2 bases from J, leaving 12 bases between. Germline V CDR1 and CDR2: SGHRS, YFSETQ. The CDR3 has 14 amino acids. In DNA form, the CDR3 reads TGCGCCAGCAGCCCGGGAGGGGGAAACACTGAAGCTTTCTTT. Protein product: CASSPGGGNTEAFF.

The chain employs TRBV7-9 and TRBJ1-6; tentatively, D is TRBD1 (6 bases). The CDR3 is 16 residues long. Germline V gene sequence: CDR1 SEHNR, CDR2 FQNEAQ (reference sequence). The V end lost 5 bases, the J end lost 1 base, and 12 bases lay between the germline ends. CDR3 in DNA: TGTGCCAGCAGCCAAAAGGGGGAGTCCTATAATTCACCCCTCCACTTT. Translating gives CASSQKGESYNSPLHF.

The rearrangement links TRBV5-1 to TRBJ1-2; no reliable D call. The CDR3 has 13 amino acids. CDR1 is SGHRS and CDR2 is YFSETQ in the germline V gene. Trimming stripped 2 bases from V and 2 bases from J, with 7 bases between. The CDR3 protein is CASSFSINYGYTF. The CDR3 DNA reads as TGCGCCAGCAGCTTTAGCATAAACTATGGCTACACCTTC.

As DNA, the CDR3 is TGCAGCGTTGAAGAGGGGGACAGTGGGGACGAGCAGTACTTC. Translating gives CSVEEGDSGDEQYF. The chain combines TRBV29-1 with TRBJ2-7, with 7 nucleotides matching TRBD1. The length of the CDR3 is 14 residues. The V and J ends lost 0 bases and 5 bases, in that order; junction bases with no gene match: 7. The germline V gene has CDR1 SQVTM and CDR2 ANQGSEA.

The J gene is TRBJ2-7, the V gene TRBV6-2 or TRBV6-3; TRBD1 matches at 11 bases. The junction had 4 bases not matched to a gene; V was cut back by 1 base and J by 2 bases. The CDR3 sequence is 16 residues long. The germline V gene has CDR1 MNHEY and CDR2 SVGEGT. Here the CDR3 DNA reads TGTGCCAGCAGTTACTTGGGACAGGGGGTTACCTACGAGCAGTACTTC. The encoded protein is CASSYLGQGVTYEQYF.

The genes are TRBV5-5 and TRBJ2-2; tentatively, D is TRBD1 (6 bases). Per germline, CDR1 SGHKS and CDR2 YYEKEE (reference sequence). The CDR3 consists of 16 residues. V lost 4 bases, J lost 5 bases, and 18 bases lay in between. Written as DNA, the CDR3 is TGTGCCAGCAGCCCCGAGGCAGGGGTGATAACCGGGGAGCTGTTTTTT. Translation gives CASSPEAGVITGELFF.

The V gene is TRBV7-6, the J gene TRBJ2-3; 9 bases line up with TRBD2. Trimming cost V 0 bases and J 1 base; bases outside gene matches: 2. The germline V gene has CDR1 SGHVS and CDR2 FNYEAQ. This CDR3 is 16 amino acids long. CDR3 sequence (DNA): TGTGCCAGCAGCTTAGCGGCGGGAGGGGGCACAGATACGCAGTATTTT. It yields the protein CASSLAAGGGTDTQYF. The full variable domain, in which reference TRBV7-6 and TRBJ2-3 provide the parts outside the CDR3, is GAGVSQSPRYKVTKRGQDVALRCDPISGHVSLYWYRQALGQGPEFLTYFNYEAQQDKSGLPNDRFSAERPEGSISTLTIQRTEQRDSAMYRCASSLAAGGGTDTQYFGPGTRLTVL.

CDR3 amino acids: CASRLSGANVLTF. CDR3 bases: TGTGCCAGTCGTCTCTCTGGGGCCAACGTCCTGACTTTC. The gene calls are TRBV3-1 (or the pseudogene TRBV3-2) and TRBJ2-6; D is unresolved. V dropped 9 bases and J dropped 0 bases, with 6 bases sitting between them. CDR1 and CDR2 (germline): LGHDT, YNNKEL (reference sequence). The CDR3 has 13 amino acids.

The chain employs TRBV5-1 and TRBJ2-7; TRBD1 agrees at 9 bases. Germline CDR1 and CDR2: SGHRS and YFSETQ. The length of the CDR3 is 14 residues. Trimming cost V 3 bases and J 6 bases; bases outside gene matches: 7. Here the CDR3 DNA reads TGCGCCAGCAGCTGGGGACAGGGAAGGGTCGAGCAGTACTTC. Protein: CASSWGQGRVEQYF.